The clone carrying this TCR beta chain was observed a single time. The data derive from a study of blood T cell repertoires in COVID-19. Overall study: Acute-phase and convalescent COVID-19 samples originated in the United States, Italy and Spain. Sample material is recorded as cDNA or gDNA derived from T cells, B-cell-depleted T cells, or PBMCs.

Per the original data handling: Reference gene primer amplification gave estimated nucleated cell counts. The method was immunoSEQ multiplex PCR; TCRdb's version includes in-frame clones alone and lacks a portion of them. The V and J calls and clone size come from that table; D and trimming were worked out from the DNA. Seen here are about 310,000 clones, around nine tenths observed once, and the top ten hold around 1.2%. The germline gives CDR1 SGHAT, CDR2 FQNNGV. Trimming took off 5 bases at V and 11 bases at J, with 19 bases between the two ends. The CDR3 loop spans 15 amino acids. The clonotype was recovered from a man between 65 and 80 years old with acute or convalescent COVID-19. Sequenced material: peripheral blood. The rearrangement joins TRBV11-2 to TRBJ1-6; TRBD1 is a possible D gene (5 bases). This CDR3 reads CASSEMRQSHPPLHF. For the CDR3, the DNA is TGTGCCAGCAGCGAAATGCGACAGAGTCATCCACCCCTCCACTTT.